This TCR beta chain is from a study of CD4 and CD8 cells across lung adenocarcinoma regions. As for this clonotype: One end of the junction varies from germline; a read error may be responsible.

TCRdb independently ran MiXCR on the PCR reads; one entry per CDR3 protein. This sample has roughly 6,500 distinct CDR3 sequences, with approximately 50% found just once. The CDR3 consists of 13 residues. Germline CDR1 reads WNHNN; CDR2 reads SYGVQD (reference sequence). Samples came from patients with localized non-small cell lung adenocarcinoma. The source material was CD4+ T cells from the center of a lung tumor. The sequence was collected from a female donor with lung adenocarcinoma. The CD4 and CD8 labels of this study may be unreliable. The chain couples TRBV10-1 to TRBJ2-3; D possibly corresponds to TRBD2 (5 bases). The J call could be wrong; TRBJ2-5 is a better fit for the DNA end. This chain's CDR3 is CATELGDQDTQYF. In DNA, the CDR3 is TGCGCCACCGAACTAGGTGATCAAGATACCCAGTACTTC.